Listed below are T cell receptor beta chains from one sample, sequenced in a study of regulatory T cells in long-lasting Graves disease. TCRdb used MiXCR to reprocess the multiplex PCR reads, holding one entry per CDR3 protein. The sample includes some 320,000 distinct CDR3 sequences, more than 15% seen only once; the top ten take 38%. Material: peripheral blood mononuclear cells (PBMCs), obtained at new diagnosis, from a patient treated with antithyroid drugs. The origin of the receptors is a female donor with Graves disease. Each CDR3 is given with its conserved first and last residue. Fields, in order: clone size, V gene, J gene, CDR3 length, D gene, CDR3 protein, CDR3 DNA. A D gene is named only where the DNA matches it firmly. The listing skips clone size in some rows; elsewhere it reads once, few, many or a size class.

-,TRBV7-2,TRBJ1-4,17,-,CASSIAARGEANEKLFF,TGTGCCAGCAGCATCGCAGCAAGGGGGGAAGCTAATGAAAAACTGTTTTTT
many,TRBV9,TRBJ2-1,14,TRBD2,CASSERGRPNEQFF,TGTGCCAGCAGCGAGCGGGGCCGTCCCAATGAGCAGTTCTTC
many,TRBV28,TRBJ2-7,17,-,CASSRGWDVGASYEQYF,TGTGCCAGCTCACGCGGGTGGGACGTGGGGGCCTCCTACGAGCAGTACTTC
few,TRBV29-1,TRBJ2-7,14,-,CSVEIGTGNYEQYF,TGCAGCGTTGAAATAGGTACAGGGAACTACGAGCAGTACTTC
-,TRBV12-3/TRBV12-4,TRBJ1-2,15,TRBD1,CASSPGTDPNYGYTF,TGTGCCAGCAGCCCGGGGACAGACCCTAACTATGGCTACACCTTC
many,TRBV27,TRBJ2-1,17,TRBD2,CASSSLGLAGEEDEQFF,TGTGCCAGCAGTTCACTTGGGCTAGCGGGAGAAGAGGATGAGCAGTTCTTC
-,TRBV27,TRBJ1-5,18,TRBD1,CASSAYRDRVYSNQPQHF,TGTGCCAGCAGTGCGTACCGGGACAGGGTTTATAGCAATCAGCCCCAGCATTTT
many,TRBV12-3/TRBV12-4,TRBJ2-3,16,-,CASSSPHVLATDTQYF,TGTGCCAGCAGTTCTCCCCACGTGCTAGCGACAGATACGCAGTATTTT
many,TRBV2,TRBJ2-3,16,TRBD1,CASSEWTGPFSDTQYF,TGTGCCAGCAGTGAATGGACAGGTCCATTCTCGGATACGCAGTATTTT
many,TRBV5-5,TRBJ1-5,16,-,CASSFAIEGSNQPQHF,TGTGCCAGCAGCTTCGCGATTGAGGGTAGCAATCAGCCCCAGCATTTT
many,TRBV7-8,TRBJ2-5,15,TRBD2,CASHLVAGILETQYF,TGTGCCAGTCACCTAGTAGCGGGAATTTTGGAGACCCAGTACTTC
many,TRBV19,TRBJ2-1,15,TRBD2,CASSILAGADNEQFF,TGTGCCAGTAGTATACTAGCGGGGGCGGACAATGAGCAGTTCTTC
-,TRBV4-1,TRBJ1-1,15,-,CASSQVGTPSAEAFF,TGCGCCAGCAGCCAAGTCGGGACCCCAAGCGCTGAAGCTTTCTTT